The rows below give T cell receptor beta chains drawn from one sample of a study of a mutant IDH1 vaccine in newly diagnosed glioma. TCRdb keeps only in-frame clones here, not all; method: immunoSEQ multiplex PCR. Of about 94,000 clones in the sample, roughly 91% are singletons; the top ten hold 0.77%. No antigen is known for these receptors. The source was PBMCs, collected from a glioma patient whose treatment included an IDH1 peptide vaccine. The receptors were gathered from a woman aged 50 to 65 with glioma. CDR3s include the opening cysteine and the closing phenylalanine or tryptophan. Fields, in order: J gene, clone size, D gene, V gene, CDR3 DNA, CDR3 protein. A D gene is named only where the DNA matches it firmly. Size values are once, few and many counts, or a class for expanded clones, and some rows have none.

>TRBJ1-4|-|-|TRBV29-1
TGCAGCGCCAGCACCCTAGCTGAAAGACTGTTTTTT
CSASTLAERLFF
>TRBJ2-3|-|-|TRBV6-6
TGTGCCAGCAGGACGCCTTGGGGGAGCACAGATACGCAGTATTTT
CASRTPWGSTDTQYF
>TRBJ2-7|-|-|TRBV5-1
TGCGCCAGCAGCTTGGCCTCAGGGCGATCGGCCTACGAGCAGTACTTC
CASSLASGRSAYEQYF
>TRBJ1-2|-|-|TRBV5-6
TGTGCCAGCAGCTCCCAGGGTAACTATGGCTACACCTTC
CASSSQGNYGYTF
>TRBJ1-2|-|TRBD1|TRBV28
TGTGCCAGCAGTTCCCGGACAGGGATTAACTATGGCTACACCTTC
CASSSRTGINYGYTF
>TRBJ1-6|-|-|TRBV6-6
TGTGCCAGCAGTTACTCTTGGGGGGTTAATTCACCCCTCCACTTT
CASSYSWGVNSPLHF
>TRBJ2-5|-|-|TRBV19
TGTGCCAGTAGCCAAAACCTAGACCTCCAAGAGACCCAGTACTTC
CASSQNLDLQETQYF
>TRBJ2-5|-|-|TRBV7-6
TGTGCCAGCAGCCCCGTAGGGGCCGGAGAGACCCAGTACTTC
CASSPVGAGETQYF
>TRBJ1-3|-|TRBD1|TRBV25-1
TGTGCCAGCAGTCTTCCAGAGGGGGACAGGCTAGGGAACACCATATATTTT
CASSLPEGDRLGNTIYF
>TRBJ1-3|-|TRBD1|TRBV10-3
TGTGCCATCAGAAACAGGGGCTCTGGAAACACCATATATTTT
CAIRNRGSGNTIYF
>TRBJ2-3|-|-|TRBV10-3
TGTGCCATCAGTGTGGGGGCCTACACAGATACGCAGTATTTT
CAISVGAYTDTQYF
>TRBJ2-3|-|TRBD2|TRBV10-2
TGCGCCAGTAGCGGGAGCACAGATACGCAGTATTTT
CASSGSTDTQYF
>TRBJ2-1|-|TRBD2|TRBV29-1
TGCAGCGTTGACAGACTAGCGGGCACTTACAATGAGCAGTTCTTC
CSVDRLAGTYNEQFF
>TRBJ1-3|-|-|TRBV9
TGTGCCAGCAGCGCAGCCTGGGGAGGCTCTGGAAACACCATATATTTT
CASSAAWGGSGNTIYF
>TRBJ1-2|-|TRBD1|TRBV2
TGTGCCAGCCCTACACTCGGGACAGCTACTTATGGCTACACCTTC
CASPTLGTATYGYTF
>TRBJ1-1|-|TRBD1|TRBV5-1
TGCGCCAGCAGCCATGGCACAGGGGGCGCGAACACTGAAGCTTTCTTT
CASSHGTGGANTEAFF
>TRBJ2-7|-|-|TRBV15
TGTGCCACCAGCAGGCGAACGGGCGAGCAGTACTTC
CATSRRTGEQYF
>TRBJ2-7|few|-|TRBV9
TGTGCCAGCAGCGTATCCGCTTCCTACGAGCAGTACTTC
CASSVSASYEQYF
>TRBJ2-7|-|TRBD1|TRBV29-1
TGCAGCGTTAGACAGGGACGCGAGCAGTACTTC
CSVRQGREQYF
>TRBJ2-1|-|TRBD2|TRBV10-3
TGTGCCATCAGCCCGGGACTAGCGGGAGAGAATGAGCAGTTCTTC
CAISPGLAGENEQFF
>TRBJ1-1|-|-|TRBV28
TGTGCCAGCACCTGGGGGGGGATGAACACTGAAGCTTTCTTT
CASTWGGMNTEAFF
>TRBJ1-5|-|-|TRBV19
TGTGCCAGTACCACCCTCGGGGGAGGCAATCAGCCCCAGCATTTT
CASTTLGGGNQPQHF
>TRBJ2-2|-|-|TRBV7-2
TGTGCCAGCAGCTTACGCTTAGGTTCTACCGGGGAGCTGTTTTTT
CASSLRLGSTGELFF
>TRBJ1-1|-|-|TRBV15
TGTGCCACGGGGAATTTGAACACTGAAGCTTTCTTT
CATGNLNTEAFF
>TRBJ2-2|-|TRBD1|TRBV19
TGTGCCAGTAGGCCCAGAGCCCTTTCAGGGGGAGATACCGGGGAGCTGTTTTTT
CASRPRALSGGDTGELFF
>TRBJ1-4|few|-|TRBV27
TGTGCCAGCAGTTCGCGGGAGACTGCAACTAATGAAAAACTGTTTTTT
CASSSRETATNEKLFF
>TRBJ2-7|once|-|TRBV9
TGTGCCAGCAGCGTAGTAGGGAGCTCCTACGAGCAGTACTTC
CASSVVGSSYEQYF
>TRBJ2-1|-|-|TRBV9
TGTGCCAGCAGCGTAGGGGGGTCGGGAGCGGCCTACAATGAGCAGTTCTTC
CASSVGGSGAAYNEQFF
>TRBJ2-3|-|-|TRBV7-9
TGTGCCAGCAGCCAGGATCCCGGCACAGATACGCAGTATTTT
CASSQDPGTDTQYF
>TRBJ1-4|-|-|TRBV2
TGTGCCAGCAGTGAAACTGGGCAGGGGAGGCCGAGGAAATGGCTGTTTTTT
CASSETGQGRPRKWLFF
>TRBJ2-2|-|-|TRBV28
TGTGCCAGCAGTTTAGAGGGGACCGGGGAGCTGTTTTTT
CASSLEGTGELFF
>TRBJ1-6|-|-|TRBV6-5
TGTGCCAGCAGTTACCCCAAGGACCCTAGGGTTTCACCCCTCCACTTT
CASSYPKDPRVSPLHF
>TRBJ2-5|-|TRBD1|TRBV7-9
TGTGCCAGCAGCTTTCCGGGACAGGGCGGTGAGACCCAGTACTTC
CASSFPGQGGETQYF
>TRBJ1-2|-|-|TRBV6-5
TGTGCCAGCAGTTATCAGGGTAGTGGCGGCTACACCTTC
CASSYQGSGGYTF
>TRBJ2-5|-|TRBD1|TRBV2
TGTGCCAGCAAGGACAGGGGAGAGACCCAGTACTTC
CASKDRGETQYF
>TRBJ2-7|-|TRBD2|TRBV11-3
TGTGCCAGCAGCTTAGGGGCGGGAGGACTCTACGAGCAGTACTTC
CASSLGAGGLYEQYF
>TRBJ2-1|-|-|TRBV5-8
TGTGCCAGCAGCTTGGGACTTTACAATGAGCAGTTCTTC
CASSLGLYNEQFF
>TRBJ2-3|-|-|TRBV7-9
TGTGCCAGCAGCTTATCCCGGCTAAGCACAGATACGCAGTATTTT
CASSLSRLSTDTQYF
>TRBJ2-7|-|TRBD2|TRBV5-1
TGCGCCAGCAGCTTAGCGGGGACCCCTTCATACGAGCAGTACTTC
CASSLAGTPSYEQYF
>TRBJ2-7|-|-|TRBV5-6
TGTGCCAGCAGCTTGGGGCGGAGCCTCTACGAGCAGTACTTC
CASSLGRSLYEQYF
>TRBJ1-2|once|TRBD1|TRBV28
TGTGCCAGCAGTCCCCATTTACGACAGGGGGCAGGCGCTAACTATGGCTACACCTTC
CASSPHLRQGAGANYGYTF
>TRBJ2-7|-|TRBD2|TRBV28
TGTGCCAGCAGTCCCACCACAGCGGGAGCCTACGAGCAGTACTTC
CASSPTTAGAYEQYF
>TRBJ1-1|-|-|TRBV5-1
TGCGCCAGCAGCTTGGTGGGGGGGAACACTGAAGCTTTCTTT
CASSLVGGNTEAFF
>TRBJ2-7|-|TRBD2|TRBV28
TGTGCCAGCAGTTTGGGCGGGAGACTCGGCGAGCAGTACTTC
CASSLGGRLGEQYF
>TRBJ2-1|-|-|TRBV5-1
TGCGCCAGCAGCTTGAGTCCCCAGGGCTCCTACAATGAGCAGTTCTTC
CASSLSPQGSYNEQFF
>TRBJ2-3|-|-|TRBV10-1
TGCGCCAGCAGTGGAACCGGTCCCACAGATACGCAGTATTTT
CASSGTGPTDTQYF
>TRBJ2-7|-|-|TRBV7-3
TGTGCCAGCAGCCAAGCGGGCTGGGAGCGGGAGCAGTACTTC
CASSQAGWEREQYF
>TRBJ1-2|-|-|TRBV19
TGTGCCAGTAGTATAGGGGAGGCTAGAAGACCGGGCTACACCTTC
CASSIGEARRPGYTF
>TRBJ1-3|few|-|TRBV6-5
TGTGCCAGCAGTTATAACAGGGAGGCGGGAAACACCATATATTTT
CASSYNREAGNTIYF
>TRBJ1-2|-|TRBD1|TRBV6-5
TGTGCCAGCAAAAGCCAGGGGGCGAGGGGATATGGCTACACCTTC
CASKSQGARGYGYTF
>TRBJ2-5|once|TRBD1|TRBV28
TGTGCCAGCAGAGACAGGGGCCAAGAGACCCAGTACTTC
CASRDRGQETQYF
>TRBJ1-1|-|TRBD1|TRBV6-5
TGTGCCAGCAGCCTGACGGGACAGCCGAACACTGAAGCTTTCTTT
CASSLTGQPNTEAFF